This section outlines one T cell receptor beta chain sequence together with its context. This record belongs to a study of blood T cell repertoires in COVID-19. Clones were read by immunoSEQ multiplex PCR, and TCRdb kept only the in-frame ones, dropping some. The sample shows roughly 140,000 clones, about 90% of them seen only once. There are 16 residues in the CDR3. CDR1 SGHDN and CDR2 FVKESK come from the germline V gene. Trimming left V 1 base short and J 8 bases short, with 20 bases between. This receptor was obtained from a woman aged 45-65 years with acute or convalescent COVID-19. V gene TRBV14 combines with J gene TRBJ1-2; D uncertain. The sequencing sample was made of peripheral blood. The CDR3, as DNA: TGTGCCAGCAGCCAAGTTGGCAGAGGCTCCGGTGGAGGCTACACCTTC. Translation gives CASSQVGRGSGGGYTF. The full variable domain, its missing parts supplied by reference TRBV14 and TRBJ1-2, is EAGVTQFPSHSVIEKGQTVTLRCDPISGHDNLYWYRRVMGKEIKFLLHFVKESKQDESGMPNNRFLAERTGGTYSTLKVQPAELEDSGVYFCASSQVGRGSGGGYTFGSGTRLTVV.